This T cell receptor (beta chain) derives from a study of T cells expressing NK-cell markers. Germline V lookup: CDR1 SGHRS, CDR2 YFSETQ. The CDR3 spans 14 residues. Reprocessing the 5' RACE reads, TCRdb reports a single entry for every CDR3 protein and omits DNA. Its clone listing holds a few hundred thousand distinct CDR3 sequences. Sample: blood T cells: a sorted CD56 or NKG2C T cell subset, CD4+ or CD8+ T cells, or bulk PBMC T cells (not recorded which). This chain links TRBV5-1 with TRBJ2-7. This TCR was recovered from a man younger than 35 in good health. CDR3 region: CASSSDRPVDEQYF.